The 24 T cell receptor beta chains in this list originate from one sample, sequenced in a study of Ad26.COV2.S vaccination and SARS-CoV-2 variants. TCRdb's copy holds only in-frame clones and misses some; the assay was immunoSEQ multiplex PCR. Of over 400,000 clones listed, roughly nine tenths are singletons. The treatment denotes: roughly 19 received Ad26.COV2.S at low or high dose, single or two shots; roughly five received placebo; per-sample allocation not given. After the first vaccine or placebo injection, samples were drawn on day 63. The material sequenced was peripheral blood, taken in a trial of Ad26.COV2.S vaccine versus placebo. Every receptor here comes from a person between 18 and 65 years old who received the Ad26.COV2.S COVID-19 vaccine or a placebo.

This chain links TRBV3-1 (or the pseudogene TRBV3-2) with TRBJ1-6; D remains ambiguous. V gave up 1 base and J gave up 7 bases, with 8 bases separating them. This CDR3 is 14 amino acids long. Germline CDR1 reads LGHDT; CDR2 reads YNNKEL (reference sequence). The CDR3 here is CASSQGLTNSPLHF. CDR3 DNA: TGTGCCAGCAGCCAAGGGTTGACGAATTCACCCCTCCACTTT.

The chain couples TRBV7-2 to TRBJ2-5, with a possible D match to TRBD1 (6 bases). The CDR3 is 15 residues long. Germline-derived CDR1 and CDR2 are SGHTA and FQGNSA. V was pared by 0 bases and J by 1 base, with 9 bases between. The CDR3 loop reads CASSLAGAFQETQYF. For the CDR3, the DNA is TGTGCCAGCAGCTTAGCGGGGGCCTTCCAAGAGACCCAGTACTTC.

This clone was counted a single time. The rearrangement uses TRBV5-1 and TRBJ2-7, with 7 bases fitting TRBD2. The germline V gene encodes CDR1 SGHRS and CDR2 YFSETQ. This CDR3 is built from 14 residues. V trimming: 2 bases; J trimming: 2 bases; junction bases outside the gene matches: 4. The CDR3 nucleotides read TGCGCCAGCAGCTTAAACGGGGGGACCTACGAGCAGTACTTC. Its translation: CASSLNGGTYEQYF.

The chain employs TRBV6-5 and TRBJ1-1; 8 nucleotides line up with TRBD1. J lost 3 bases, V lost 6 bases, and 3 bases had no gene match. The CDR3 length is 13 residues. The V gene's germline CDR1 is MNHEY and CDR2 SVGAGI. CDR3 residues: CASRDRVDTEAFF. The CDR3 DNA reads TGTGCCAGCAGGGACAGGGTAGACACTGAAGCTTTCTTT.

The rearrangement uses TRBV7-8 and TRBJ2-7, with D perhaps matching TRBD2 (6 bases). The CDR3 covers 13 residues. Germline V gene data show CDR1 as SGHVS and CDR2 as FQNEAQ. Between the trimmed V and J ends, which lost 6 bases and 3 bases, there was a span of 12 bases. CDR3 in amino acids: CASSTGLFYEQYV. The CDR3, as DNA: TGTGCCAGCAGTACGGGACTTTTCTACGAGCAGTACGTC.

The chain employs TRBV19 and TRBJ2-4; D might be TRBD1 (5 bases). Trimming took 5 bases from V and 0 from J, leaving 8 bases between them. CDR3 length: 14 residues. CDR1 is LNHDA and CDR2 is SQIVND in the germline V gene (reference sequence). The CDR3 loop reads CASSAQGAKNIQYF. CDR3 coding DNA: TGTGCCAGTAGTGCCCAGGGAGCCAAAAACATTCAGTACTTC.

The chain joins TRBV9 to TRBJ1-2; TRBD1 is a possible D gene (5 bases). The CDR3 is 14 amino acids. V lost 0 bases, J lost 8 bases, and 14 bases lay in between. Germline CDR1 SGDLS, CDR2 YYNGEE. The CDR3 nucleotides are TGTGCCAGCAGCGTAGCTAAGGCAGGGAGCGGCTACACCTTC. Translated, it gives CASSVAKAGSGYTF. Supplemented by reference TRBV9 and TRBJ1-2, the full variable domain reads DSGVTQTPKHLITATGQRVTLRCSPRSGDLSVYWYQQSLDQGLQFLIQYYNGEERAKGNILERFSAQQFPDLHSELNLSSLELGDSALYFCASSVAKAGSGYTFGSGTRLTVV.

Written as DNA, the CDR3 is TGTGCCAGCCGAATGGTCAGGAGCGGGGCTGCGAATACGCAGTATTTT. Translating it yields CASRMVRSGAANTQYF. The chain combines TRBV2 with TRBJ2-3; 7 bases align to TRBD2. The CDR3 loop spans 16 amino acids. Germline V gene sequence: CDR1 SNHLY, CDR2 FYNNEI. Trimming took 8 bases from V and 7 from J; bases not matched to a gene: 18.

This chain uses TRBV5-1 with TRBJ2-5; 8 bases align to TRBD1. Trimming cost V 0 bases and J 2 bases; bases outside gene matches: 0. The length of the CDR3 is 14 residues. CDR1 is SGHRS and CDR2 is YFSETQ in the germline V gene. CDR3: CASSLGDRQETQYF. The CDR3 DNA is TGCGCCAGCAGCTTGGGGGACAGGCAAGAGACCCAGTACTTC.

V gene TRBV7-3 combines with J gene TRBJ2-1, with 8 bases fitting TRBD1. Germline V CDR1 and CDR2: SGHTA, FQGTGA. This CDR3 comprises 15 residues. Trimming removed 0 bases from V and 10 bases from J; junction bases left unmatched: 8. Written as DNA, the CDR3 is TGTGCCAGCAGCTTAACCACAGGGGGTCCTCACGAGCAGTTCTTC. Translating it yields CASSLTTGGPHEQFF.

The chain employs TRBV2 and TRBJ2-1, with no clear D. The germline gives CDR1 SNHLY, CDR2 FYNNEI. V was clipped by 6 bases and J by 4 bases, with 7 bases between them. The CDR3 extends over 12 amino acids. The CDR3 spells CASSGYYNEQFF. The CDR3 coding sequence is TGTGCCAGCAGCGGCTATTACAATGAGCAGTTCTTC.

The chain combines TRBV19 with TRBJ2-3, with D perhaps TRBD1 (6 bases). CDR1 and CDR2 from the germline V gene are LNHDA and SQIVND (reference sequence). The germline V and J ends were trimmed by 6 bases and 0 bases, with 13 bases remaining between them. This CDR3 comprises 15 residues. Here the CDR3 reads CASSQTGLSTDTQYF. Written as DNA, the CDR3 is TGTGCCAGTAGCCAGACAGGACTTAGCACAGATACGCAGTATTTT.

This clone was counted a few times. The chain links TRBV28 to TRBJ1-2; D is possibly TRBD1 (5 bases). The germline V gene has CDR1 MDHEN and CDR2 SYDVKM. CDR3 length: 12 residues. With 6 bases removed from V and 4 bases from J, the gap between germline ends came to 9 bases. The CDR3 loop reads CASRAGIYGYTF. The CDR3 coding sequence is TGTGCCAGCAGGGCAGGGATCTATGGCTACACCTTC.

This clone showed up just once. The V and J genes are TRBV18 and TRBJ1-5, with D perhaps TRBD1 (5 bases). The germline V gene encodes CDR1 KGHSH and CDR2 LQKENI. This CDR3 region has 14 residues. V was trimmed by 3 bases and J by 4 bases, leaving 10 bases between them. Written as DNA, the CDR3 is TGTGCCAGCTCACCCGGGACGGCAAATCAGCCCCAGCATTTT. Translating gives CASSPGTANQPQHF.

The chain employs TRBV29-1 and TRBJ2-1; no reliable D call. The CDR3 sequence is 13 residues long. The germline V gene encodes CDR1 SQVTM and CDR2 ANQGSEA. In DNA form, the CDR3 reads TGCAGTGCCAGCGCCAAGGCCTACAATGAGCAGTTCTTC. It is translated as CSASAKAYNEQFF.

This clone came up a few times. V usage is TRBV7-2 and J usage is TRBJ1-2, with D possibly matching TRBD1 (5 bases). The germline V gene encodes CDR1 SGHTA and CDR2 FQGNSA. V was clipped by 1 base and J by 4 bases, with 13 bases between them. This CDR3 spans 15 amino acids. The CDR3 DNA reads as TGTGCCAGCAGCTTAGTGAGACAGTACAGCTATGGCTACACCTTC. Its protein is CASSLVRQYSYGYTF.

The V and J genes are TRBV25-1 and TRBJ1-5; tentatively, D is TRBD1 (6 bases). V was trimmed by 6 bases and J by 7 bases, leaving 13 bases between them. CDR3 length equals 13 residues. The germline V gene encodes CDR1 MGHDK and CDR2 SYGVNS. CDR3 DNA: TGTGCCAGCAGACAGGGATTCGGCCAGCCCCAGCATTTT. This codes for CASRQGFGQPQHF. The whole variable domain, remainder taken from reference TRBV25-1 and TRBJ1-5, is EADIYQTPRYLVIGTGKKITLECSQTMGHDKMYWYQQDPGMELHLIHYSYGVNSTEKGDLSSESTVSRIRTEHFPLTLESARPSHTSQYLCASRQGFGQPQHFGDGTRLSIL.

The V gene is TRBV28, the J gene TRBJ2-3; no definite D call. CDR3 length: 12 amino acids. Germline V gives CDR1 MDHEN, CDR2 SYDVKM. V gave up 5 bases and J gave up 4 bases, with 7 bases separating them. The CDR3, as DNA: TGTGCCAGCAGTCTTTATGCAGATACGCAGTATTTT. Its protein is CASSLYADTQYF.

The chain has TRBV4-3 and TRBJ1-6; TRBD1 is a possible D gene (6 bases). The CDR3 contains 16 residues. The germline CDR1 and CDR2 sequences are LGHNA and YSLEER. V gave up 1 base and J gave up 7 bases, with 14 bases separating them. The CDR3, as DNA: TGCGCCAGCAGCCAAGCCCCCAGGGGTGTGAATTCACCCCTCCACTTT. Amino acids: CASSQAPRGVNSPLHF.

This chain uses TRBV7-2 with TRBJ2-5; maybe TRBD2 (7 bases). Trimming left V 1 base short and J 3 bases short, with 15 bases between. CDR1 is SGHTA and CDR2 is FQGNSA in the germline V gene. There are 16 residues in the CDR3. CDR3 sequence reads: CASSLGAWGGEETQYF. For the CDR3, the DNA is TGTGCCAGCAGCTTAGGGGCCTGGGGGGGCGAAGAGACCCAGTACTTC.

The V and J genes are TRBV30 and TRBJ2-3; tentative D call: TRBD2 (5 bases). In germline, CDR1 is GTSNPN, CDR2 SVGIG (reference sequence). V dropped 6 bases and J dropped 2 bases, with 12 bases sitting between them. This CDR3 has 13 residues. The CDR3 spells CACCRGFTDTQYF. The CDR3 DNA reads TGTGCCTGTTGTAGAGGGTTCACAGATACGCAGTATTTT.

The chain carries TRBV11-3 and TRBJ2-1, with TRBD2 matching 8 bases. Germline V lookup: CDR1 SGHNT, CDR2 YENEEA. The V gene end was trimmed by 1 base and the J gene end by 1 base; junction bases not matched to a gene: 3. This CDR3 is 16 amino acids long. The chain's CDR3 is CASSLVGTRSYNEQFF. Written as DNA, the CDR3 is TGTGCCAGCAGCTTAGTCGGGACTAGGTCCTACAATGAGCAGTTCTTC.

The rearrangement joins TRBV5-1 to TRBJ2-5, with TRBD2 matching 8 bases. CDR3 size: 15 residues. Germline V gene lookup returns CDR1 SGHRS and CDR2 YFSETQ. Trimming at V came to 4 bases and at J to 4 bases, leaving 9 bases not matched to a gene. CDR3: CASSRGLGGAETQYF. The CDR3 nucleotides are TGCGCCAGCAGCAGGGGACTAGGGGGAGCAGAGACCCAGTACTTC.

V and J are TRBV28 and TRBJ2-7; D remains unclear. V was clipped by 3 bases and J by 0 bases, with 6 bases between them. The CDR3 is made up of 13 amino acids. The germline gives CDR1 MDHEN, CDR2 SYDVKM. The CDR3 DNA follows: TGTGCCAGCAGTTTTATCAGCTCCTACGAGCAGTACTTC. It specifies CASSFISSYEQYF.